Listed here are 26 T cell receptor beta chains from one sample, sequenced in a study of brain T cells in children with intractable seizures. Clones were read by immunoSEQ multiplex PCR, and TCRdb kept only the in-frame ones, dropping some. Among approximately 23,000 clones listed, roughly 94% were seen once. The material was peripheral blood, obtained at surgery. These receptor sequences come from a boy younger than 18 with focal cortical dysplasia and intractable seizures.

The chain has TRBV4-2 and TRBJ1-6, with TRBD1 identical over 7 bases. J lost 0 bases, V lost 4 bases, and 21 bases had no gene match. CDR3 length: 22 residues. Germline CDR1 and CDR2: LGHNA and YNFKEQ. The CDR3 loop is CASSRRGQVSAGDSSYNSPLHF. The CDR3 region has the DNA TGTGCCAGCAGCCGCCGCGGACAGGTATCCGCCGGGGATAGCTCCTATAATTCACCCCTCCACTTT.

This chain's CDR3 is CASSFLTSAFYNEQFF. The DNA of the CDR3 is TGTGCCAGCAGCTTCCTGACTAGCGCGTTTTACAATGAGCAGTTCTTC. This chain links TRBV5-6 with TRBJ2-1; TRBD2 agrees at 8 bases. The CDR3 length is 16 residues. The germline gives CDR1 SGHDT, CDR2 YYEEEE. V gave up 2 bases and J gave up 4 bases; unmatched junction bases: 8.

Written as DNA, the CDR3 is TGTGCCTGGAGTGTAACAGGGGGAGGGCAGTACGTC. As protein: CAWSVTGGGQYV. The chain recombines TRBV30 with TRBJ2-7; 8 positions match TRBD1. The V gene end was trimmed by 0 bases and the J gene end by 9 bases; junction bases not matched to a gene: 4. The length of the CDR3 is 12 residues. The germline V gene has CDR1 GTSNPN and CDR2 SVGIG (reference sequence).

The chain has TRBV6-6 and TRBJ2-1; D gene uncertain. In germline, CDR1 is MNHNY, CDR2 SVGAGI (reference sequence). Trimming stripped 7 bases from V and 8 bases from J, with 21 bases between. This CDR3 has 15 residues. CDR3 residues: CASKLTGLRRDEQFF. CDR3 bases: TGTGCCAGCAAATTAACCGGGCTCCGTCGGGATGAGCAGTTCTTC.

This clone was seen once. The chain has TRBV2 and TRBJ1-6, with a weak D call TRBD1 (6 bases). The CDR3 is 16 amino acids. Deletions cut 3 bases from V and 9 bases from J, with 18 bases between. Per germline, CDR1 SNHLY and CDR2 FYNNEI. Here the CDR3 reads CASSEDSSINGSPLHF. Written as DNA, the CDR3 is TGTGCCAGCAGTGAGGACAGCTCCATCAATGGTTCACCCCTCCACTTT.

The rearrangement uses TRBV5-6 and TRBJ2-3, with D hard to call. CDR1 is SGHDT, CDR2 YYEEEE, per germline. V dropped 3 bases and J dropped 6 bases, with 8 bases sitting between them. The length of the CDR3 is 12 residues. The CDR3: CASSSGRDTQYF. For the CDR3, the DNA is TGTGCCAGCAGCTCAGGTCGGGATACGCAGTATTTT.

V and J are TRBV6-1 and TRBJ2-1; D is perhaps TRBD1 or TRBD2 (5 bases each). The CDR3 sequence is 15 residues long. CDR1 and CDR2 (germline): MNHNS, SASEGT. V lost 3 bases, J lost 4 bases, and 13 bases lay in between. CDR3 loop: CASSEGLEGYNEQFF. The CDR3 bases are TGTGCCAGCAGTGAGGGGCTAGAGGGGTACAATGAGCAGTTCTTC.

The chain joins TRBV19 to TRBJ1-1; unclear D gene. The germline V gene has CDR1 LNHDA and CDR2 SQIVND (reference sequence). V shed 4 bases and J shed 2 bases, with 11 bases lying between them. CDR3 length: 14 residues. CDR3 in DNA: TGTGCCAGTAGTAAGGGCATATTCAACACTGAAGCTTTCTTT. It is translated as CASSKGIFNTEAFF.

J is TRBJ2-1 and V is TRBV5-1; 8 nucleotides match TRBD2. V trimming: 5 bases; J trimming: 0 bases; junction bases outside the gene matches: 4. CDR3 length: 15 amino acids. From germline, CDR1 is SGHRS and CDR2 YFSETQ. DNA of the CDR3: TGCGCCAGCAGACTAGCGGAGCTCTCCTACAATGAGCAGTTCTTC. Encoded protein: CASRLAELSYNEQFF.

The J gene is TRBJ1-2, the V gene TRBV4-1, with D possibly TRBD1 on 6 matching bases. The CDR3 loop spans 17 amino acids. The V end was cut by 0 bases, the J end by 2 bases, with 16 bases between. Per the germline V gene, CDR1 is MGHRA and CDR2 is YSYEKL. CDR3 sequence reads: CASSQEPTGSGNYGYTF. CDR3 DNA sequence: TGCGCCAGCAGCCAAGAACCGACAGGATCAGGGAACTATGGCTACACCTTC.

The chain has TRBV27 and TRBJ2-7; 14 nucleotides agree with TRBD2. The CDR3 length is 18 residues. CDR1 is MNHEY, CDR2 SMNVEV, per germline (reference sequence). Germline trimming cut 2 bases from V and 7 bases from J; bases unmatched to any gene: 13. The CDR3: CASSLAGLAGGSIWEQYF. The CDR3, as DNA: TGTGCCAGCAGTTTAGCAGGACTAGCGGGGGGCTCCATTTGGGAGCAGTACTTC.

In its sample, this clone was seen once. The chain couples TRBV2 to TRBJ1-1; D gene unclear. The germline V and J ends were trimmed by 6 bases and 4 bases, with 3 bases remaining between them. CDR1 is SNHLY, CDR2 FYNNEI, per germline. CDR3 length: 10 amino acids. CDR3 bases: TGTGCCAGCAGGATCACTGAAGCTTTCTTT. It specifies CASRITEAFF. Filled out from reference TRBV2 and TRBJ1-1, the complete variable domain reads EPEVTQTPSHQVTQMGQEVILRCVPISNHLYFYWYRQILGQKVEFLVSFYNNEISEKSEIFDDQFSVERPDGSNFTLKIRSTKLEDSAMYFCASRITEAFFGQGTRLTVV.

This clone is a singleton in its sample. The chain employs TRBV13 and TRBJ2-7; D gene uncertain. Per germline, CDR1 PRHDT and CDR2 FYEKMQ (reference sequence). There are 13 residues in the CDR3. V was trimmed by 5 bases and J by 0 bases, leaving 8 bases between them. The CDR3 nucleotides read TGTGCCAGCAGCCGCCGGACCTCCTACGAGCAGTACTTC. Amino acid sequence: CASSRRTSYEQYF.

The CDR3 is CASSSQSPYGYTF. Here the CDR3 DNA reads TGTGCCAGCAGCTCCCAGAGCCCCTATGGCTACACCTTC. J is TRBJ1-2 and V is TRBV7-8; D is undetermined. CDR1 and CDR2 (germline): SGHVS, FQNEAQ. This CDR3 comprises 13 residues. V shed 4 bases and J shed 4 bases, with 10 bases lying between them.

The CDR3: CASQDQGGSGNTIYF. In nucleotides, the CDR3 is TGTGCCAGCCAAGACCAGGGGGGCTCTGGAAACACCATATATTTT. V gene TRBV27 combines with J gene TRBJ1-3, with 7 bases identical to TRBD1. CDR1 is MNHEY and CDR2 is SMNVEV in the germline V gene (reference sequence). J gave up 0 bases and V 8 bases, and 7 bases lay outside the gene matches. This CDR3 contains 15 residues.

The rearrangement uses TRBV7-3 and TRBJ2-2; D remains unclear. The CDR3 is 14 amino acids. Germline V gives CDR1 SGHTA, CDR2 FQGTGA. V dropped 1 base and J dropped 7 bases, with 10 bases sitting between them. In DNA form, the CDR3 reads TGTGCCAGCAGCTTAATTGGAGTGGGCGGGGAGCTGTTTTTT. Protein sequence: CASSLIGVGGELFF.

The J gene is TRBJ1-6, the V gene TRBV4-1; the D gene is possibly TRBD1 (5 bases). The CDR3 length is 16 residues. V lost 8 bases and J 5 bases, leaving 19 bases between the germline ends. Germline V gene lookup returns CDR1 MGHRA and CDR2 YSYEKL. The CDR3 DNA reads TGCGCCAGCTCAGCCAAGTCGCAAGGGGATAATTCACCCCTCCACTTT. Translation gives CASSAKSQGDNSPLHF.

CDR3 sequence reads: CASSPRANYGYTF. The CDR3 DNA reads as TGTGCCAGCAGCCCGAGGGCTAACTATGGCTACACCTTC. The chain has TRBV9 and TRBJ1-2; D is undetermined. The CDR3 spans 13 residues. Germline lookup yields CDR1 SGDLS and CDR2 YYNGEE. Trimming pared 4 bases from V and 0 bases from J, leaving 7 bases between.

This chain uses TRBV7-9 with TRBJ2-1; a possible D gene is TRBD2 (7 bases). CDR3 length: 16 amino acids. CDR1 is SEHNR, CDR2 FQNEAQ, per germline (reference sequence). V was shortened by 5 bases and J by 2 bases, with 16 bases between the two germline ends. CDR3 in DNA: TGTGCCAGCAGCCCCAGGGGAGGGAGGGCCTACAATGAGCAGTTCTTC. This translates into CASSPRGGRAYNEQFF.

The rearrangement joins TRBV27 to TRBJ2-5; 10 positions agree with TRBD1. Germline V gene sequence: CDR1 MNHEY, CDR2 SMNVEV (reference sequence). The CDR3 has 16 amino acids. J lost 4 bases, V lost 5 bases, and 10 bases had no gene match. Written as DNA, the CDR3 is TGTGCCAGCAGTCCACCTGGGGGACAGGGGAGAGAGACCCAGTACTTC. The encoded protein is CASSPPGGQGRETQYF.

This chain joins TRBV5-6 and TRBJ1-1; D not resolved. The V gene's germline CDR1 is SGHDT and CDR2 YYEEEE. This CDR3 has 14 amino acids. V lost 0 bases to trimming and J lost 1 base, with 7 bases between them. Written as DNA, the CDR3 is TGTGCCAGCAGCTTGGGACGGCAGAACACTGAAGCTTTCTTT. It is translated as CASSLGRQNTEAFF.

The chain couples TRBV7-8 to TRBJ1-4, with 9 positions matching TRBD1. This CDR3 spans 19 amino acids. J lost 0 bases, V lost 0 bases, and 8 bases had no gene match. Germline V lookup: CDR1 SGHVS, CDR2 FQNEAQ. CDR3 in amino acids: CASSLARTGALATNEKLFF. The CDR3 bases are TGTGCCAGCAGCTTAGCGAGGACAGGGGCCCTTGCAACTAATGAAAAACTGTTTTTT. Variable domain in full (rest from reference TRBV7-8 and TRBJ1-4): GAGVSQSPRYKVAKRGQDVALRCDPISGHVSLFWYQQALGQGPEFLTYFQNEAQLDKSGLPSDRFFAERPEGSVSTLKIQRTQQEDSAVYLCASSLARTGALATNEKLFFGSGTQLSVL.

This sequence joins TRBV3-1 (or the pseudogene TRBV3-2) and TRBJ2-1, with TRBD2 as a possible D gene (7 bases). The CDR3 has 17 residues. The V gene lost 3 bases and the J gene lost 8 bases, with 23 bases spanning the gap. The germline V gene has CDR1 LGHDT and CDR2 YNNKEL (reference sequence). The CDR3 nucleotides are TGTGCCAGCAGCCACCTGAGGGGAGGGGGGCCTACGGATGAGCAGTTCTTC. It specifies CASSHLRGGGPTDEQFF.

This rearrangement joins TRBV19 to TRBJ1-5; 7 bases line up with TRBD1. CDR1 is LNHDA and CDR2 is SQIVND in the germline V gene (reference sequence). The CDR3 contains 18 residues. V shed 3 bases and J 0 bases; nucleotides not matched to a gene: 11. CDR3 amino acids: CASSIIGTGVYSNQPQHF. Written as DNA, the CDR3 is TGTGCCAGTAGTATCATAGGCACAGGGGTTTATAGCAATCAGCCCCAGCATTTT.

The gene calls are TRBV7-9 and TRBJ2-7; TRBD2 might be the D (6 bases). V was clipped by 1 base and J by 5 bases, with 12 bases between them. The CDR3 covers 14 residues. Germline loops: CDR1 SEHNR, CDR2 FQNEAQ (reference sequence). The DNA of the CDR3 is TGTGCCAGCAGCTTAGGGGCGGGATACCACGAGCAGTACGTC. Translated: CASSLGAGYHEQYV.

This rearrangement joins TRBV5-1 to TRBJ1-1; D remains ambiguous. The germline V gene encodes CDR1 SGHRS and CDR2 YFSETQ. V lost 0 bases and J 4 bases, leaving 13 bases between the germline ends. This CDR3 is built from 15 residues. The CDR3 bases are TGCGCCAGCAGCTTGGTCGGTGCCCCTAGCACTGAAGCTTTCTTT. Translating it yields CASSLVGAPSTEAFF. Complete variable domain (other parts from reference TRBV5-1 and TRBJ1-1): KAGVTQTPRYLIKTRGQQVTLSCSPISGHRSVSWYQQTPGQGLQFLFEYFSETQRNKGNFPGRFSGRQFSNSRSEMNVSTLELGDSALYLCASSLVGAPSTEAFFGQGTRLTVV.